This TCR beta chain was documented in a study of Ad26.COV2.S vaccination and SARS-CoV-2 variants (dated by TCRdb to the early 2020s). Turning to the overall study: TCRbeta repertoire sequencing was used to assess the specificity and breadth of SARS-CoV-2-reactive T cell receptors after Ad26.COV2.S vaccination. A total of around 32 samples were included in the TCR-sequenced set, comprising some 20 Ad26.COV2.S vaccine recipients, 5 placebo recipients and 8 SARS-CoV-2 convalescent individuals. Overall study outcomes, separate from this receptor: It was noted by the authors that total T cell responses may have been underestimated by the TCR breadth and depth analyses. After vaccination, spike-specific CD8+ and CD4+ T cell responses were reported to show substantial breadth. Higher spike-specific TCR breadth was observed in Ad26.COV2.S recipients than in placebo recipients (P = 0.0014). Comparable non-spike TCR breadth was observed between vaccine and placebo recipients, consistent with only spike being contained in the vaccine.

The immunoSEQ Assay was used to sequence TCRbeta CDR3 regions. After extraction, genomic DNA underwent amplification by bias-controlled multiplex PCR, followed by high-throughput sequencing. In the source study's methods: To quantify the absolute abundance of every unique TCRbeta CDR3 region, sequences were collapsed and filtered. T cell fraction was estimated by normalizing TCRbeta template counts to usable DNA, with usable DNA measured through amplification of reference genes found in all nucleated cells. Repertoire TCRs were annotated as SARS-CoV-2-specific by exact matching of V gene, CDR3 amino acid sequence and J gene to a known reactive TCR set. The reference SARS-CoV-2 TCR set was obtained from MIRA and was filtered for enrichment in COVID-19-positive ImmuneCODE repertoires, whereby public or cross-reactive TCRs were removed. Using the MIRA antigens, annotated TCRs were further analysed by specific ORF or by position within an ORF. Breadth was defined as the number of annotated unique rearrangements divided by the total number of unique productive rearrangements, and depth was defined as the summed frequency of the annotated unique rearrangements. Two-sided Wilcoxon rank-sum tests were applied when comparing TCR breadth between groups. What TCRdb holds here is the immuneACCESS table cut down to in-frame rearrangements. Part of the clones is not present; checked against another copy, under half of the missing clones reflect an unresolved V gene, and the others are unexplained. V and J calls and clone size are as listed in that table; D and trimming were resolved from the DNA. This sample comprises hundreds of thousands of clones, under 95% of them detected only once. Of the sample, under 5% is held by the ten largest clones.

Remarks on this clone: Its antigen remains undetermined. Per-nucleotide qualities are absent, and no much larger clonotype sits a single base away.

Taken with the paper, the label for time point translates to: individuals recovered from natural SARS-CoV-2 infection. The CDR3 holds 16 amino acids from the cysteine to the phenylalanine. Left in the record is the CDR3 DNA by itself, 48 bases read in frame from the first base. The V end loses 0 bases and the J end loses 4 bases, and a stretch of 16 bases separates them. From the germline V gene, CDR1 is MGHRA and CDR2 is YSYEKL. The chain is assembled from TRBV4-1 and TRBJ2-7, with a weak D call of TRBD1 (5 bases match). This TCR came from a human donor who had recovered from COVID-19. This sample comprised peripheral blood, obtained after recovery from COVID-19. The base sequence is TGCGCCAGCAGCCAAGAAGGGGTCCCAGGAGAATACGAGCAGTACTTC. This codes for CASSQEGVPGEYEQYF.